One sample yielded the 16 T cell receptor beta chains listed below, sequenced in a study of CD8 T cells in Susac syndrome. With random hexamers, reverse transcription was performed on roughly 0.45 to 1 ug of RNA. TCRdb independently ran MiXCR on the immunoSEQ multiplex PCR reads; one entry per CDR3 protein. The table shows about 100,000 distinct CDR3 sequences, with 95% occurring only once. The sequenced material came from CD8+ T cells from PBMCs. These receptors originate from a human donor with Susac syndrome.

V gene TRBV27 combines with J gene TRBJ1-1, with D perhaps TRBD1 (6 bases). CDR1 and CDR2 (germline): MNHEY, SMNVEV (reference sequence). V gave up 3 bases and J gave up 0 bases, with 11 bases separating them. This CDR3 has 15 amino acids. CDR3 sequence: CASSFLRGVNTEAFF. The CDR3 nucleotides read TGTGCCAGCAGTTTCCTCAGGGGTGTGAACACTGAAGCTTTCTTT.

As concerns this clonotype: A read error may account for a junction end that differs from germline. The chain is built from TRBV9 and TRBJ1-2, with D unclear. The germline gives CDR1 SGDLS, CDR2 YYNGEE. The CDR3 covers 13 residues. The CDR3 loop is CASSGQDGRSTVF. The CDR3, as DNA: TGTGCCAGCAGCGGGCAAGACGGGCGGTCTACCGTCTTC.

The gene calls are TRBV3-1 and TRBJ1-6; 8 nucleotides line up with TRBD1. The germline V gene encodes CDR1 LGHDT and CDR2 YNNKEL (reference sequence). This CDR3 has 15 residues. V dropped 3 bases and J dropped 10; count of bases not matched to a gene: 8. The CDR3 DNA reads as TGTGCCAGCAGCCAGGAGGGACAGGAGTCATCACCCCTCCACTTT. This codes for CASSQEGQESSPLHF.

The CDR3 here is CASKGSYEQYF. In DNA, the CDR3 is TGTGCCAGCAAGGGGTCCTACGAGCAGTACTTC. The genes are TRBV27 and TRBJ2-7; possibly TRBD1 for D (5 bases). CDR1 is MNHEY and CDR2 is SMNVEV in the germline V gene (reference sequence). V lost 7 bases and J lost 1, with 5 bases in between. The CDR3 length is 11 residues.

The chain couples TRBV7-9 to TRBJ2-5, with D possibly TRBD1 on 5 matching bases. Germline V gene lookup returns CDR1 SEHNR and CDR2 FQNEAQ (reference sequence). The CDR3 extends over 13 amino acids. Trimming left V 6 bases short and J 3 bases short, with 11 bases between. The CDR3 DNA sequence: TGTGCCAGCAGTTCATCCAGGGAAGAGACCCAGTACTTC. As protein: CASSSSREETQYF.

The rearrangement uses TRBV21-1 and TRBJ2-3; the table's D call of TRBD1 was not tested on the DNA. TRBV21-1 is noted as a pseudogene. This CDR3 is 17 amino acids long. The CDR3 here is CASSKEAERQSLDTQYF. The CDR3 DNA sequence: TGTGCCAGCAGCAAAGAGGCGGAACGACAGTCTTTAGATACGCAGTATTTT.

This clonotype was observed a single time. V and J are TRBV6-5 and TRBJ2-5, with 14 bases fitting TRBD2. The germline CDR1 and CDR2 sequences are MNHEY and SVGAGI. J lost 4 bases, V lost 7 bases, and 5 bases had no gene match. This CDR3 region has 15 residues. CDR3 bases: TGTGCCAGCAAACCGGGACTAGCGGGAGCAGAGACCCAGTACTTC. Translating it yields CASKPGLAGAETQYF.

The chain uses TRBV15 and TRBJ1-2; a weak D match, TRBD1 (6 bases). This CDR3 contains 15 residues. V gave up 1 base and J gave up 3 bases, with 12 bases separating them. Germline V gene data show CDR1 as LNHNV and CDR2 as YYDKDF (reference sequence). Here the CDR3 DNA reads TGTGCCACCAGCAGAGTTCAGGGGCGGGACTATGGCTACACCTTC. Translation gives CATSRVQGRDYGYTF.

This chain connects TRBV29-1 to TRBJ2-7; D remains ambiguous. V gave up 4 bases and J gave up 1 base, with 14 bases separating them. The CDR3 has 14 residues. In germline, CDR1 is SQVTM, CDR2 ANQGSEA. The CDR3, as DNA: TGCAGCGTTGTCCCTCGTGACCGTTCCTACGAGCAGTACTTC. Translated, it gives CSVVPRDRSYEQYF.

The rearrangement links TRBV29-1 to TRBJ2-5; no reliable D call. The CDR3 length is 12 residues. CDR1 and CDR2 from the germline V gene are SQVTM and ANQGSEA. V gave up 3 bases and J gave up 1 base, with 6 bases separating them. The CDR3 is CSVDPSQETQYF. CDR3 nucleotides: TGCAGCGTTGACCCGTCCCAAGAGACCCAGTACTTC.

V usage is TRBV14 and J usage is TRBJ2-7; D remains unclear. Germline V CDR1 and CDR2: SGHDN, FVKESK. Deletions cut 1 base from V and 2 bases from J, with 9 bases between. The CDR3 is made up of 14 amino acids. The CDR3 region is CASSQVLSAYEQYF. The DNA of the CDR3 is TGTGCCAGCAGCCAAGTTCTCAGTGCCTACGAGCAGTACTTC.

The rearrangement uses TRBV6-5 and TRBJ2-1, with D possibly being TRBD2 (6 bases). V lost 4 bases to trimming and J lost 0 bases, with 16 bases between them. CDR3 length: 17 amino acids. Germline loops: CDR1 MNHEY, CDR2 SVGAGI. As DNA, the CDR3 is TGTGCCAGCAGTTTAGCGGTCACCCTCCGCTCCTACAATGAGCAGTTCTTC. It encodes CASSLAVTLRSYNEQFF.

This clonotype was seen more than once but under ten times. CDR3: CASSLAPTGAKNIQYF. Here the CDR3 DNA reads TGCGCCAGCAGCTTGGCCCCTACAGGAGCCAAAAACATTCAGTACTTC. The V call is TRBV5-1, the J call TRBJ2-4, with a possible D match to TRBD1 (5 bases). The ends were cut back, 0 bases at V and 0 bases at J, with 10 bases in the middle. Germline V gene data show CDR1 as SGHRS and CDR2 as YFSETQ. CDR3 length: 16 residues.

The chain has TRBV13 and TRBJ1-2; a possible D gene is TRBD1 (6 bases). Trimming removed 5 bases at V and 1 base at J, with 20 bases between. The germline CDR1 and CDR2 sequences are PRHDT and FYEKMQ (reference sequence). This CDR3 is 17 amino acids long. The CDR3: CASSTPGGQDINYGYTF. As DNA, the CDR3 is TGTGCCAGCAGCACACCTGGGGGGCAGGACATTAACTATGGCTACACCTTC.

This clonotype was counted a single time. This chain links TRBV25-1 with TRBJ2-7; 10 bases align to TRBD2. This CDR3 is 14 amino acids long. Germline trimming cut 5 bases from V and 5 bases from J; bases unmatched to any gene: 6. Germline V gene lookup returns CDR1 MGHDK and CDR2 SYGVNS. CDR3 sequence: CASSKERGGHEQYF. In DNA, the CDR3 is TGTGCCAGCAGTAAGGAGCGGGGGGGCCACGAGCAGTACTTC.

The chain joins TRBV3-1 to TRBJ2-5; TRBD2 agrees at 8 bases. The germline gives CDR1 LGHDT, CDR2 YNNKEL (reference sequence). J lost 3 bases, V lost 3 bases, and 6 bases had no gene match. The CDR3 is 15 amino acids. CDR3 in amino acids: CASSHYTGGEETQYF. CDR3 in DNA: TGTGCCAGCAGCCACTATACGGGAGGGGAAGAGACCCAGTACTTC.